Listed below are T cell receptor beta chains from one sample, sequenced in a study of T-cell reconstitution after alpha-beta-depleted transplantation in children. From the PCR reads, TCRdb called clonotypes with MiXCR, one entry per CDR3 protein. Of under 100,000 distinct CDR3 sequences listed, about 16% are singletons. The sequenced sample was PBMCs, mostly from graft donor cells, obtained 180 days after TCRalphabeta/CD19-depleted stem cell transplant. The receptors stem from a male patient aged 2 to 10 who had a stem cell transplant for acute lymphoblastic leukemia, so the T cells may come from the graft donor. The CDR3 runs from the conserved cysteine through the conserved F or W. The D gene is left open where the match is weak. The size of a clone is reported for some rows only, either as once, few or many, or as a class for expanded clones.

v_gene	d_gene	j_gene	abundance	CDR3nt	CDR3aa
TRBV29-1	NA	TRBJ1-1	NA	TGCAGCGGTACAACTTCCGGGGCTCCGAACACTGAAGCTTTCTTT	CSGTTSGAPNTEAFF
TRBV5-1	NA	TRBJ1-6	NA	TGCGCCAGCAGCTTGGCAGGGGATAATTCACCCCTCCACTTT	CASSLAGDNSPLHF
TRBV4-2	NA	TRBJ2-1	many	TGTGCCAGCAGCCAAGATGTGGGGGATGAGCAGTTCTTC	CASSQDVGDEQFF
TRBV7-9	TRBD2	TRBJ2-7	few	TGTGCCAGCAGCTCCCGACTAGCGGGGGGGTACGAGCAGTACTTC	CASSSRLAGGYEQYF
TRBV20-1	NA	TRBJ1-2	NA	TGCAGTGCTAGGGGGGACTCCGGCGGGGGCTACACCTTC	CSARGDSGGGYTF
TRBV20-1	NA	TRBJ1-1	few	TGCAGTGCATCGCGGGGGGAAGCTTTCTTT	CSASRGEAFF
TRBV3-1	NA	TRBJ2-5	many	TGTGCCAGCAGCCAAGGGGGGGAGACCCAGTACTTC	CASSQGGETQYF
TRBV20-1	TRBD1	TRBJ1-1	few	TGCAGTGCTACAGGGGGCCGTGAAGCTTTCTTT	CSATGGREAFF
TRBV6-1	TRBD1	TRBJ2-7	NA	TGTGCCAGCAGAACCCCCGACAGGGTGGAGGAGCAGTACTTC	CASRTPDRVEEQYF
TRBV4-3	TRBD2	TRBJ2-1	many	TGCGCCAGCAGCCTCGGGAGGGCCAGTAATGAGCAGTTCTTC	CASSLGRASNEQFF
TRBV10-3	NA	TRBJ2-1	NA	TGTGCCACACACGAACGCACAGACCCCTACAATGAGCAGTTCTTC	CATHERTDPYNEQFF
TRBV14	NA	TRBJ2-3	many	TGTGCCAGCAGCCGAGCAACCCCGGTGCTTGATACGCAGTATTTT	CASSRATPVLDTQYF
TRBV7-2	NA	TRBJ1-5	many	TGTGCCAGCAGCTCGACAGGCAATCAGCCCCAGCATTTT	CASSSTGNQPQHF
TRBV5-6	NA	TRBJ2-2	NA	TGTGCCAACAGGAGGAGGGGTGGCGGGGAGCTGTTTTTT	CANRRRGGGELFF
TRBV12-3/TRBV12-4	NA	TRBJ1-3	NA	TGTGCCATCTGTTTAGATCATTTACCAGGACTGCACTCTGGAAACACCATATATTTT	CAICLDHLPGLHSGNTIYF
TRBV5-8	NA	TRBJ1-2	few	TGTGCCAGCAGCCAGGAGGACTATGGCTACACCTTC	CASSQEDYGYTF
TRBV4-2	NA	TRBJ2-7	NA	TGTGCCAGGAGCCCCACTAGCTTCTGCGAGCAGTACTTC	CARSPTSFCEQYF
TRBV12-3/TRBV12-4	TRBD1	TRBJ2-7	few	TGTGCCAGCAGCCGGACAGGCGGCTACGAGCAGTACTTC	CASSRTGGYEQYF
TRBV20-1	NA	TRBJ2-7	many	TGCAGTGCTAGTCTTCCAACCGTCTCCTACGAGCAGTACTTC	CSASLPTVSYEQYF
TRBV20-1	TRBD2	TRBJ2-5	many	TGCAGTGCTCCTCGGCCGGGACTAGCAAGCGAGACCCAGTACTTC	CSAPRPGLASETQYF
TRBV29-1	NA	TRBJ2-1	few	TGCAGCGTGGAATATAGCTCCTACAATGAGCAGTTCTTC	CSVEYSSYNEQFF
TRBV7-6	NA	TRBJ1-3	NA	TGTGCCAGCACGACCGTTAGCTCTGGAAACACCATATATTTT	CASTTVSSGNTIYF
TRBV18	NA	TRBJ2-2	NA	TGTGCCAGCTCTCCTGACAGAAACACCGGGGAGCTGTTTTTT	CASSPDRNTGELFF
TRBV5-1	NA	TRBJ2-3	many	TGTGCCAGCAGTTTAGCAGATACGCAGTATTTT	CASSLADTQYF
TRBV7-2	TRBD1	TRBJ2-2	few	TGTGCCAGCAGCTTAGAATCAGGGGGCTCCGGGGAGCTGTTTTTT	CASSLESGGSGELFF
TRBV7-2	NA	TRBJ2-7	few	TGTGCCAGCAGCTTAGTGAGCTCGCGATGGTCCTACGAGCAGTACTTC	CASSLVSSRWSYEQYF
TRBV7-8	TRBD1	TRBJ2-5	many	TGTGCCAGCAGCTTAGCGGGGAACTCGGACAGGGTTAGGGAGACCCAGTACTTC	CASSLAGNSDRVRETQYF
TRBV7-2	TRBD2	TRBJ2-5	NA	TGTGCCAGCAGCTTATACGGGGGGGCTTCAGAGACCCAGTACTTC	CASSLYGGASETQYF
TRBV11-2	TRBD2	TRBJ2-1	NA	TGTGCCAGCAGCTTAGAGATTAGCGGGGGGCTCCCCTACAATGAGCAGTTCTTC	CASSLEISGGLPYNEQFF
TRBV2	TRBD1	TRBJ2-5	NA	TGTGCCAGCAGTGTCCACAGGGGCCAAGAGACCCAGTACTTC	CASSVHRGQETQYF